This TCR beta chain was documented in a study of T cell repertoires in aging, cancer and after chemotherapy. Across the whole study: Pre- and post-chemotherapy samples were paired from chronic lymphocytic leukemia patients treated with fludarabine- or bendamustine-based regimens. The full dataset contained millions of TCR reads.

Study outcomes and limitations: Loss of evenness, beyond lost richness, contributed to age-related TCR diversity decline in cancer patients. Age-matched healthy donors had significantly more diverse, less clonal blood TCR repertoires than untreated cancer patients.

The germline gives CDR1 SEHNR, CDR2 FQNEAQ (reference sequence). The J segment lost 3 bases and the V segment lost 4 bases, leaving 10 bases of the junction unmatched. The CDR3 spans 17 residues. On this clonotype: Antigen: not known.

Rearranged V-D-J TRB sequences were amplified with a mixed TRB-A/B primer pool. TCRdb itself ran the multiplex PCR reads through MiXCR, one entry per CDR3 protein. The sample lists 750 to 1,000 distinct CDR3 sequences, roughly a quarter occurring once. Amplification of TCR beta used genomic DNA extracted from peripheral blood. Sequenced sample: blood. V gene TRBV7-9 combines with J gene TRBJ2-7, with 12 bases fitting TRBD2. This receptor was obtained from a human donor with a blood cancer. The CDR3 loop is CASSSGTSGPLNYEQYF. The CDR3 DNA follows: TGTGCCAGCAGCTCGGGGACTAGCGGGCCCCTAAACTACGAGCAGTACTTC.